The present entry profiles one T cell receptor beta chain with its context. Its specificity is not known. With V trimmed by 6 bases and J by 9 bases, 11 bases remained unmatched. The CDR3 covers 14 residues. The germline CDR1 and CDR2 sequences are MNHEY and SVGAGI. Produced via immunoSEQ multiplex PCR; TCRdb's table is partial and in-frame only. The table lists roughly 2.1 million clones, approximately 94% of them singletons. The sample is drawn from a study of shared clonotypes between healthy human individuals. Study-wide background: Per donor, three plates held CD4 naive cells, three held CD4 memory, two held CD8 naive and one held CD8 memory. Study-wide results and limits: Among a few donors, around 5% of naive CD4 clonotypes were found in common. Rarefaction indicated that sorted-subset sequencing remained incomplete although depth was large.

Naive CD8 cells lacked CD45RO and underwent positive selection for CCR7, leaving out terminally differentiated effector memory CD45RA+ cells. Donors were healthy HIV-negative adults without recently reported acute infections or vaccinations. This sequence joins TRBV6-5 and TRBJ2-1; TRBD2 matches 7 bases. The sequenced sample consisted of naive CD8+ T cells from PBMCs. The sequence was obtained from a young man in good health. Some clones in this sample may be carry-over from other donors' samples. The CDR3 loop reads CASRQGLVPIEQFF. CDR3 nucleotide sequence: TGTGCCAGCAGACAAGGACTAGTACCGATTGAGCAGTTCTTC.